This T cell receptor (beta chain) was obtained from a study of early T cells in non-severe SARS-CoV-2 infection. Regarding the study as a whole: In VDJdb matching, anti-spike CD8 responses were favored while private and CD4 specificities went missing.

TCRdb re-called the 5' RACE reads with MiXCR, one entry per CDR3 protein. The data contain 60,000 or so distinct CDR3 sequences, less than 11% of them singletons. This clonotype appeared many times. No antigen is known for it. The CDR3 loop spans 16 amino acids. Trimming took off 7 bases at V and 7 bases at J, with 23 bases between the two ends. The chain employs TRBV12-3 or TRBV12-4 and TRBJ2-1, with D possibly being TRBD1 or TRBD2 (5 bases each). This clonotype was sampled from an adult who was a healthcare worker with PCR-confirmed SARS-CoV-2 infection or an uninfected control (not recorded which). The sequencing sample was made of whole blood. CDR3 sequence: CASIPRGRVESNEQFF. DNA for the CDR3: TGTGCCAGCATCCCCCGGGGCAGGGTTGAATCGAATGAGCAGTTCTTC.